This TCR beta chain came from a study of blood T cell repertoires in COVID-19 (dated by TCRdb to the early 2020s). As for the study more broadly: Samples covering the acute and convalescent phases of COVID-19 were provided by collaborators in the United States, Italy and Spain. The material from the prospective study consisted of cDNA or gDNA derived from T cells, B-cell-depleted T cells, or PBMCs. Deeply sampled blood TCRbeta repertoires from subjects exposed to, actively infected with, or recovered from COVID-19 were included in the dataset. The repertoires were released in a freely available public database meant as a resource for research on the immune response to SARS-CoV-2. The samples were drawn from two sources: the first 160 participants of the ongoing ImmuneRACE study, and 1,000 to 1,500 subjects contributed by 6 global collaborators. A de-identified subject ID, COVID-19 status, age in years and sex were almost always included in the sample metadata. Where HLA class I and class II types were available, the types were taken from metadata supplied by the sample provider, not from assay-based typing.

The germline V gene sets CDR1 to SGHTA and CDR2 to FQGNSA. Trimming takes 8 bases from V and 0 bases from J, and the germline ends sit 10 bases apart. The CDR3 runs 14 amino acids, cysteine and phenylalanine included. Only the CDR3 DNA stays, 42 bases, in frame from base 1. One collaborating source in Seattle enrolled patients while the patients were actively infected and followed the patients over time throughout the course of disease. Whole blood was collected in K2EDTA tubes by collaborating institutions according to the institutions' own protocols. For TCRbeta analysis, collaborator samples were shipped as frozen whole blood, as isolated PBMCs, or as DNA extracted from either sample type. In the case of this clone: There is no known antigen for this receptor. No base-level quality is on record; no much larger clone is a single base apart.

The research as a whole found: The quantity of clinical and demographic metadata differed by source and by participant and was supplied without curation.

TCRbeta CDR3 regions were amplified from genomic DNA using the immunoSEQ Assay, a bias-controlled multiplex PCR. Per the original workflow: Nucleated cell counts per sample were estimated from amplification of reference gene primers within the assay. Sequence reads were collapsed and filtered to measure the absolute abundance of every unique TCRbeta CDR3 rearrangement. For each sample, productive Simpson clonality was calculated as the square root of Simpson's diversity index across productive rearrangements. Imported from immuneACCESS, the table was reduced by TCRdb to in-frame sequences with V and J called. These copies leave out some clones; in studies compared against another copy, an unresolved V gene accounts for under half, and the cause of the remainder is not known. That table is the source of V, J and clone size, and D and trimming were worked out from the DNA. The sample records tens of thousands of clones, approximately 83% of which are singletons. Clones ranked in the top ten supply about 8.8% of the sample.

The TCR comes from an elderly man with COVID-19, enrolled during active disease. The rearranged chain carries TRBV7-2 and TRBJ1-4, with TRBD1 perhaps the D gene, on 6 matching bases. Material for sequencing was peripheral blood. This receptor carries the CDR3 CASRRTATNEKLFF. The nucleotide sequence reads as follows: TGTGCCAGCCGGCGGACAGCAACTAATGAAAAACTGTTTTTT.